A single sample gave rise to the 7 T cell receptor beta chains below, sequenced in a study of blood T cell repertoires in COVID-19. Sequencing was performed with immunoSEQ multiplex PCR; in TCRdb, only in-frame clones are kept and a portion is missing. The table shows roughly 200,000 clones, with about 83% occurring only once. The specimen was peripheral blood. All receptors derive from a human donor in a cohort sampled during active COVID-19.

This clone came up once. The rearrangement links TRBV9 to TRBJ2-1; the D gene is possibly TRBD2 (6 bases). Germline CDR1 SGDLS, CDR2 YYNGEE. The germline V and J ends were trimmed by 0 bases and 6 bases, with 19 bases remaining between them. This CDR3 has 17 amino acids. The CDR3 protein is CASSVVEGTTYGNEQFF. In DNA, the CDR3 is TGTGCCAGCAGCGTAGTGGAGGGTACAACTTACGGCAATGAGCAGTTCTTC. The whole variable domain, filled in from reference TRBV9 and TRBJ2-1, reads DSGVTQTPKHLITATGQRVTLRCSPRSGDLSVYWYQQSLDQGLQFLIQYYNGEERAKGNILERFSAQQFPDLHSELNLSSLELGDSALYFCASSVVEGTTYGNEQFFGPGTRLTVL.

The chain combines TRBV5-1 with TRBJ1-2, with 9 bases aligning to TRBD1. The germline CDR1 and CDR2 sequences are SGHRS and YFSETQ. The V gene end was trimmed by 0 bases and the J gene end by 7 bases; junction bases not matched to a gene: 4. The CDR3 length is 14 residues. The CDR3 loop reads CASSLGGQGRGYTF. Here the CDR3 DNA reads TGCGCCAGCAGCTTGGGGGGACAGGGACGTGGCTACACCTTC.

This clone was counted once. The rearrangement links TRBV27 to TRBJ2-2; no clear D. CDR1 and CDR2 (germline): MNHEY, SMNVEV (reference sequence). The CDR3 sequence is 14 residues long. Trimming took 5 bases from V and 6 from J, leaving 13 bases between them. The CDR3, as DNA: TGTGCCAGCAGTCCTTTGGGCCGTTCCGGGGAGCTGTTTTTT. Translation gives CASSPLGRSGELFF.

The chain recombines TRBV3-1 (or the pseudogene TRBV3-2) with TRBJ2-3; TRBD2 agrees at 9 bases. Unmatched junction bases numbered 9, after V lost 4 bases and J lost 4 bases. This CDR3 is 16 amino acids long. CDR1 and CDR2 from the germline V gene are LGHDT and YNNKEL (reference sequence). CDR3 nucleotides: TGTGCCAGCAGCCTAGGGAATAGCGGGGGTGCAGATACGCAGTATTTT. It encodes CASSLGNSGGADTQYF.

The V gene is TRBV5-6, the J gene TRBJ2-7; 12 bases fit TRBD1. The CDR3 extends over 16 amino acids. V dropped 4 bases and J dropped 0; count of bases not matched to a gene: 5. CDR1 is SGHDT, CDR2 YYEEEE, per germline. In nucleotides, the CDR3 is TGTGCCAGCAGCCTGGGACAGGGGGCGCGCTCCTACGAGCAGTACTTC. It yields the protein CASSLGQGARSYEQYF. Drawing the rest from reference TRBV5-6 and TRBJ2-7, the complete variable domain is DAGVTQSPTHLIKTRGQQVTLRCSPKSGHDTVSWYQQALGQGPQFIFQYYEEEERQRGNFPDRFSGHQFPNYSSELNVNALLLGDSALYLCASSLGQGARSYEQYFGPGTRLTVT.

The gene calls are TRBV9 and TRBJ1-1; TRBD1 matches 7 bases. CDR1 SGDLS and CDR2 YYNGEE come from the germline V gene. There are 17 residues in the CDR3. The V gene end was trimmed by 3 bases and the J gene end by 1 base; junction bases not matched to a gene: 12. CDR3 sequence: CASSALGDRATNTEAFF. The CDR3 DNA reads as TGTGCCAGCAGCGCCCTGGGGGACAGAGCCACGAACACTGAAGCTTTCTTT.

This sequence joins TRBV6-4 and TRBJ1-1; 8 nucleotides line up with TRBD1. Germline CDR1 is MRHNA and CDR2 is SNTAGT. This CDR3 has 11 residues. With 4 bases clipped from V and 9 bases from J, the junction kept 1 base outside the gene matches. The CDR3 bases are TGTGCCAGCAGTGGACAGGGGAAAGCTTTCTTT. Amino acids: CASSGQGKAFF.